This TCR beta chain was captured in a study of blood T cell repertoires in COVID-19. Study in general: Sites across the United States, Italy and Spain contributed samples from acute and convalescent COVID-19. Nucleic acid was either cDNA or gDNA, and it came from T cells, B-cell-depleted T cells, or PBMCs.

This CDR3 contains 15 residues. In germline, CDR1 is SGHRS, CDR2 YFSETQ. With 4 bases clipped from V and 5 bases from J, the junction kept 5 bases outside the gene matches. Authors' data handling: Counts of nucleated cells, estimated from reference gene primer amplification, were obtained. Repertoires were generated with immunoSEQ multiplex PCR, while TCRdb's copy carries only in-frame clones and drops some. The V and J calls and clone size are taken from that table; D and trimming were inferred from the DNA. The sample contains roughly 190,000 clones, around nine tenths of which appear only once. Sequenced: peripheral blood. V and J are TRBV5-1 and TRBJ2-7, with TRBD2 matching over 14 bases. This TCR was recovered from a human donor in a cohort sampled during active COVID-19. CDR3 nucleotide sequence: TGCGCCAGCAGCGGGACTAGCGGGAGATTCGACGAGCAGTACTTC. Protein: CASSGTSGRFDEQYF.